The rows below give T cell receptor beta chains drawn from one sample of a study of cytomegalovirus exposure and HLA in healthy donors. Profiled with immunoSEQ multiplex PCR; TCRdb holds only in-frame clones, not every one. The data hold 90,000 to 130,000 clones, with around 80% observed a single time. Material: PBMCs. The receptor source for this set is a man under 40 in good health and CMV-seropositive. Each CDR3 is given with its conserved first and last residue.

>TRBV5-4
CASSLAGGLSTDTQYF
>TRBV7-9
CASSRRDSFRYTF
>TRBV2
CASRIWTGAREKLFF
>TRBV6-1
CASRDRGFTKNIQYF
>TRBV2
CASSGTSGGAYNEQFF
>TRBV18
CASSPTGQGSYGYTF
>TRBV27
CASKTLQGWETQYF
>TRBV5-4
CASSFGGEERGTQYF
>TRBV6-5
CASSGQGYGYTF
>TRBV10-3
CAISDLQGNTEAFF
>TRBV18
CASSPGGDYSYEQYF
>TRBV27
CASGLAGRRNNEQFF
>TRBV5-1
CASSLVGQGLTYEQYF
>TRBV18
CASSPRLAGRVGEQFF
>TRBV5-1
CASRPGQGYTGELFF
>TRBV10-1
CASSGPRTGGYQETQYF
>TRBV6-1
CASSQGGTGLFNEQFF
>TRBV28
CASSLPGTGAYEQYF
>TRBV6-1
CASRESDGTIYF
>TRBV30
CAWSKGTGGSWSYNEQFF
>TRBV6-1
CASSERGLSNQPQHF
>TRBV27
CASSPRGVANEKLFF
>TRBV6-5
CASSYAGYYGYTF
>TRBV21-1
CASTTPRGARGTEAFF
>TRBV6-1
CASSEGRGGMTQHF
>TRBV27
CASIMTGPSYNEQFF
>TRBV2
CASILAEVQYF
>TRBV5-1
CASSRDGGAGNTEAFF
>TRBV2
CASSVAGHYNEQFF
>TRBV5-6
CASSLGSSNQPQHF
>TRBV27
CASSTATGTGYYGYTF
>TRBV6-5
CASRRYDTIWTEAFF
>TRBV6-1
CASSGTANYGYTF
>TRBV5-6
CASSSQDSYGYTF
>TRBV5-1
CASTPAGNEKLFF
>TRBV6-1
CASSEAGRGGGGGYTF
>TRBV28
CASSPTGGGNQPQHF
>TRBV9
CASTKWASGNEQFF
>TRBV15
CATSRGGGDYNEQFF
>TRBV19
CASSIPQGEQFF
>TRBV19
CASSPSGGWDTQYF
>TRBV6-7
CASSYWKLKGQGCEQYF